The 29 T cell receptor beta chains presented below share a single source sample, sequenced in a study of blood T cell repertoires in COVID-19. Generated by immunoSEQ multiplex PCR, the TCRdb table keeps only in-frame clones and is missing some. The table lists 250,000 to 300,000 clones, around 83% of them singletons, with about 7% in the top ten. The sequenced material came from PBMCs or T cells enriched from blood (not recorded which). These receptor sequences come from a woman aged 45-60 years who had been exposed to COVID-19.

V and J are TRBV18 and TRBJ2-2; perhaps TRBD1 as D (5 bases). Germline V lookup: CDR1 KGHSH, CDR2 LQKENI. V was shortened by 1 base and J by 1 base, with 7 bases between the two germline ends. The CDR3 is 15 residues long. The CDR3 DNA reads as TGTGCCAGCTCACCACTACAGGTGAACACCGGGGAGCTGTTTTTT. It codes for CASSPLQVNTGELFF. Filled out from reference TRBV18 and TRBJ2-2, the complete variable domain reads NAGVMQNPRHLVRRRGQEARLRCSPMKGHSHVYWYRQLPEEGLKFMVYLQKENIIDESGMPKERFSAEFPKEGPSILRIQQVVRGDSAAYFCASSPLQVNTGELFFGEGSRLTVL.

This chain uses TRBV11-2 with TRBJ1-2; perhaps TRBD1 as D (5 bases). The CDR3 totals 15 residues. Trimming shortened V by 2 bases and J by 7 bases, and 17 bases separated the two germline ends. Germline V gene data show CDR1 as SGHAT and CDR2 as FQNNGV. The CDR3 spells CASSLSDGQGSGYTF. The CDR3 region has the DNA TGTGCCAGCAGCTTAAGTGATGGCCAGGGAAGTGGCTACACCTTC.

The J gene is TRBJ1-2, the V gene TRBV28, with TRBD1 identical over 10 bases. After removal of 8 bases from V and 8 bases from J, the junction contained 17 bases not matched to a gene. The germline V gene has CDR1 MDHEN and CDR2 SYDVKM. CDR3 size: 16 residues. The CDR3 is CASSSRQGAWGGGYTF. Here the CDR3 DNA reads TGTGCCAGCTCCTCCCGACAGGGGGCATGGGGCGGGGGCTACACCTTC.

The chain employs TRBV10-2 and TRBJ1-1; D is possibly TRBD1 (5 bases). V gave up 2 bases and J gave up 3 bases, with 10 bases separating them. The CDR3 consists of 14 residues. Germline V lookup: CDR1 WSHSY, CDR2 SAAADI. The CDR3 region has the DNA TGCGCCAGCAGTGAGCTGGGCAGGGACACTGAAGCTTTCTTT. Its protein is CASSELGRDTEAFF.

The chain combines TRBV5-1 with TRBJ1-5; 10 bases map to TRBD1. Germline-derived CDR1 and CDR2 are SGHRS and YFSETQ. With V trimmed by 4 bases and J by 2 bases, 3 bases remained unmatched. The CDR3 runs to 15 residues. CDR3 protein: CASSLGTGGNQPQHF. DNA for the CDR3: TGCGCCAGCAGCCTAGGGACAGGGGGCAATCAGCCCCAGCATTTT.

This clone was recorded only once. The gene calls are TRBV27 and TRBJ1-2, with 10 nucleotides matching TRBD1. The CDR3 has 14 residues. CDR1 and CDR2 from the germline V gene are MNHEY and SMNVEV (reference sequence). The V segment lost 5 bases and the J segment 5 bases; nucleotides outside the gene matches: 5. For the CDR3, the DNA is TGTGCCAGCAGTGTCAAGGGACAGGGGTATGGCTACACCTTC. Translation: CASSVKGQGYGYTF.

CDR3 region: CAISVGSGGNTGELFF. As DNA, the CDR3 is TGTGCCATCAGCGTCGGTAGCGGGGGGAACACCGGGGAGCTGTTTTTT. The genes are TRBV10-3 and TRBJ2-2, with 9 bases matching TRBD2. The CDR3 consists of 16 residues. Germline values: CDR1 ENHRY, CDR2 SYGVKD. Losses at the gene ends were 6 bases for V and 1 base for J; bases not matched to a gene: 6.

The rearrangement uses TRBV7-9 and TRBJ1-2, with D tentatively TRBD1 (5 bases). Trimming stripped 1 base from V and 8 bases from J, with 14 bases between. The CDR3 has 14 residues. Germline V gene data show CDR1 as SEHNR and CDR2 as FQNEAQ (reference sequence). This chain's CDR3 is CASSLEGNVAGYTF. As DNA, the CDR3 is TGTGCCAGCAGCTTAGAGGGGAACGTGGCCGGCTACACCTTC.

The chain uses TRBV7-2 and TRBJ1-6; maybe TRBD1 (5 bases). Germline CDR1 SGHTA, CDR2 FQGNSA. This CDR3 comprises 13 residues. Deletions cut 2 bases from V and 12 bases from J, with 11 bases between. CDR3 sequence reads: CASSLYPGGPLHF. The DNA for the CDR3 is TGTGCCAGCAGCTTATATCCCGGGGGACCCCTCCACTTT.

The V and J genes are TRBV3-1 (or the pseudogene TRBV3-2) and TRBJ2-5; D remains ambiguous. The CDR3 is 12 residues long. Looked up from germline, CDR1 is LGHDT and CDR2 is YNNKEL (reference sequence). The V gene lost 2 bases and the J gene lost 1 base, with 2 bases spanning the gap. The CDR3 region has the DNA TGTGCCAGCAGCCAACTCCAAGAGACCCAGTACTTC. Its protein product is CASSQLQETQYF.

This clone came up once. This chain connects TRBV10-1 to TRBJ2-5, with TRBD2 as a possible D gene (5 bases). Deletions cut 6 bases from V and 5 bases from J, with 16 bases between. In germline, CDR1 is WNHNN, CDR2 SYGVQD (reference sequence). This CDR3 comprises 14 residues. This chain's CDR3 is CASSAQETGETQYF. CDR3 DNA: TGCGCCAGCAGCGCCCAGGAGACGGGGGAGACCCAGTACTTC.

This clone was observed once. The rearrangement joins TRBV5-1 to TRBJ1-3; D perhaps matches TRBD1 (6 bases). Trimming took 1 base from V and 0 from J, leaving 11 bases between them. The CDR3 runs to 16 residues. CDR1 and CDR2 from the germline V gene are SGHRS and YFSETQ. The CDR3 region is CASSLSGGLSGNTIYF. The CDR3 region has the DNA TGCGCCAGCAGCTTGTCTGGGGGCCTCTCTGGAAACACCATATATTTT.

The V gene is TRBV15, the J gene TRBJ2-2, with 11 nucleotides matching TRBD1. The ends lost 0 bases at V and 5 bases at J; junction bases unmatched: 2. Germline V gives CDR1 LNHNV, CDR2 YYDKDF (reference sequence). The CDR3 has 16 residues. This chain's CDR3 is CATSRDGDRGTGELFF. The CDR3 nucleotides read TGTGCCACCAGCAGAGATGGGGACAGGGGGACCGGGGAGCTGTTTTTT.

The chain recombines TRBV30 with TRBJ1-1; D gene uncertain. CDR3 length equals 16 residues. V was cut by 2 bases and J by 1 base, with 17 bases left in between. Per the germline V gene, CDR1 is GTSNPN and CDR2 is SVGIG (reference sequence). The CDR3 spells CAWSIISIGKNTEAFF. The CDR3 region has the DNA TGTGCCTGGAGTATTATTTCCATCGGGAAGAACACTGAAGCTTTCTTT.

The V call is TRBV6-5, the J call TRBJ1-3; D is perhaps TRBD1 (6 bases). Trimming cost V 10 bases and J 0 bases, with 13 bases left between them. Germline V gives CDR1 MNHEY, CDR2 SVGAGI. The CDR3 covers 14 residues. DNA for the CDR3: TGTGCCATGTCACAGGGTAGCTCTGGAAACACCATATATTTT. Its protein product is CAMSQGSSGNTIYF.

The gene calls are TRBV5-1 and TRBJ1-2; D is undetermined. Germline-derived CDR1 and CDR2 are SGHRS and YFSETQ. V was shortened by 0 bases and J by 8 bases, with 8 bases between the two germline ends. The CDR3 has 12 residues. The CDR3 DNA is TGCGCCAGCAGCTTGGAAGCGGGGGGCTACACCTTC. Its translation: CASSLEAGGYTF.

This clone came up once. This chain links TRBV19 with TRBJ1-5; TRBD1 matches at 8 bases. The J segment lost 4 bases and the V segment lost 6 bases, leaving 5 bases of the junction unmatched. The CDR3 has 14 amino acids. Germline V gene data show CDR1 as LNHDA and CDR2 as SQIVND (reference sequence). CDR3 sequence (DNA): TGTGCCAGTAGCGTGACAGGGGAGAATCAGCCCCAGCATTTT. Translation gives CASSVTGENQPQHF.

The genes are TRBV29-1 and TRBJ2-2; 8 bases align to TRBD1. After removal of 4 bases from V and 4 bases from J, the junction contained 11 bases not matched to a gene. This CDR3 is built from 16 residues. CDR1 and CDR2 (germline): SQVTM, ANQGSEA. The CDR3 spells CSVAVGGQGITGELFF. CDR3 DNA: TGCAGCGTTGCCGTAGGTGGACAGGGAATCACCGGGGAGCTGTTTTTT.

The chain couples TRBV18 to TRBJ2-3, with D possibly being TRBD1 (5 bases). Trimming left V 3 bases short and J 1 base short, with 11 bases between. The CDR3 runs 15 residues. Germline lookup yields CDR1 KGHSH and CDR2 LQKENI. The CDR3 region is CASSPRVSGTDTQYF. CDR3 DNA: TGTGCCAGCTCACCCAGGGTATCGGGCACAGATACGCAGTATTTT.

V gene TRBV18 combines with J gene TRBJ1-1, with 11 bases aligning to TRBD1. In germline, CDR1 is KGHSH, CDR2 LQKENI. Trimming cost V 3 bases and J 6 bases; bases outside gene matches: 6. The CDR3 has 15 amino acids. The CDR3 DNA sequence: TGTGCCAGCTCACCGCTGGGACAGGGGGGCGCTGAAGCTTTCTTT. Its protein product is CASSPLGQGGAEAFF.

The CDR3 reads CATEQGSGNTIYF. For the CDR3, the DNA is TGTGCCACCGAACAGGGGTCTGGAAACACCATATATTTT. The rearrangement links TRBV19 to TRBJ1-3, with 7 bases identical to TRBD1. Germline V gene lookup returns CDR1 LNHDA and CDR2 SQIVND (reference sequence). V lost 10 bases, J lost 1 base, and 4 bases stayed unmatched. The CDR3 consists of 13 residues.

Regarding this clone: A junction boundary mismatches the germline segment, possibly from a read error. V usage is TRBV14 and J usage is TRBJ1-2, with D maybe TRBD1 (6 bases). The CDR3 consists of 14 residues. Germline assignment: CDR1 SGHDN and CDR2 FVKESK. The CDR3 DNA is TGTGTCAGCAGCGACAGGATTGGTCCCTATGGCTACACCTTC. Amino acids: CVSSDRIGPYGYTF.

J is TRBJ1-6 and V is TRBV5-8, with D perhaps matching TRBD1 (6 bases). Germline assignment: CDR1 SGHTS and CDR2 YDEGEE. V was clipped by 5 bases and J by 0 bases, with 15 bases between them. This CDR3 comprises 17 residues. CDR3 residues: CASSPRTASSYNSPLHF. CDR3 in DNA: TGTGCCAGCAGTCCCCGGACAGCGAGCTCCTATAATTCACCCCTCCACTTT.

V is TRBV21-1 and J is TRBJ2-1; TRBD1, the table's D call, was not compared with the DNA. TRBV21-1 is a pseudogene. CDR3 size: 13 residues. The CDR3, as DNA: TGTGCCAGCAGCAAAATAGGGGTCAATGAGCAGTTCTTC. Translated: CASSKIGVNEQFF.

This clone was counted only a few times. This rearrangement joins TRBV28 to TRBJ2-5, with 11 bases that match TRBD1. Germline V gene data show CDR1 as MDHEN and CDR2 as SYDVKM. Trimming removed 2 bases from V and 5 bases from J; junction bases left unmatched: 4. This CDR3 is built from 15 residues. The CDR3 sequence: CASSLGQGAAETQYF. The DNA of the CDR3 is TGTGCCAGCAGTTTAGGACAGGGGGCGGCGGAGACCCAGTACTTC.

This clone was counted a few times. The chain couples TRBV7-9 to TRBJ2-5, with TRBD2 identical over 11 bases. This CDR3 is 15 amino acids long. After removal of 10 bases from V and 4 bases from J, the junction contained 11 bases not matched to a gene. Germline CDR1 and CDR2: SEHNR and FQNEAQ (reference sequence). The CDR3 loop is CATKELAGARETQYF. In nucleotides, the CDR3 is TGTGCCACCAAGGAACTAGCGGGGGCTCGAGAGACCCAGTACTTC.

The rearrangement links TRBV6-5 to TRBJ1-1; D possibly corresponds to TRBD1 (6 bases). The CDR3 is 14 residues long. Trimming removed 3 bases at V and 5 bases at J, with 13 bases between. Germline-derived CDR1 and CDR2 are MNHEY and SVGAGI. CDR3 loop: CASSYKQGKTEAFF. The CDR3 DNA follows: TGTGCCAGCAGTTATAAACAGGGTAAAACTGAAGCTTTCTTT.

The V and J genes are TRBV11-2 and TRBJ2-2, with no clear D. The length of the CDR3 is 15 residues. Trimming took off 1 base at V and 1 base at J, with 7 bases between the two ends. Germline V CDR1 and CDR2: SGHAT, FQNNGV. CDR3 DNA: TGTGCCAGCAGCTTAGCAGTTCAGAACACCGGGGAGCTGTTTTTT. It codes for CASSLAVQNTGELFF.

This clone was counted a single time. This rearrangement joins TRBV7-9 to TRBJ2-7; 8 bases map to TRBD2. The CDR3 sequence is 14 residues long. Trimming at V came to 5 bases and at J to 6 bases, leaving 9 bases not matched to a gene. The germline V gene encodes CDR1 SEHNR and CDR2 FQNEAQ (reference sequence). This chain's CDR3 is CASSPFGLAGEQYF. In DNA, the CDR3 is TGTGCCAGCAGCCCTTTCGGACTAGCTGGCGAGCAGTACTTC. The whole variable domain, remainder taken from reference TRBV7-9 and TRBJ2-7, is DTGVSQNPRHKITKRGQNVTFRCDPISEHNRLYWYRQTLGQGPEFLTYFQNEAQLEKSRLLSDRFSAERPKGSFSTLEIQRTEQGDSAMYLCASSPFGLAGEQYFGPGTRLTVT.